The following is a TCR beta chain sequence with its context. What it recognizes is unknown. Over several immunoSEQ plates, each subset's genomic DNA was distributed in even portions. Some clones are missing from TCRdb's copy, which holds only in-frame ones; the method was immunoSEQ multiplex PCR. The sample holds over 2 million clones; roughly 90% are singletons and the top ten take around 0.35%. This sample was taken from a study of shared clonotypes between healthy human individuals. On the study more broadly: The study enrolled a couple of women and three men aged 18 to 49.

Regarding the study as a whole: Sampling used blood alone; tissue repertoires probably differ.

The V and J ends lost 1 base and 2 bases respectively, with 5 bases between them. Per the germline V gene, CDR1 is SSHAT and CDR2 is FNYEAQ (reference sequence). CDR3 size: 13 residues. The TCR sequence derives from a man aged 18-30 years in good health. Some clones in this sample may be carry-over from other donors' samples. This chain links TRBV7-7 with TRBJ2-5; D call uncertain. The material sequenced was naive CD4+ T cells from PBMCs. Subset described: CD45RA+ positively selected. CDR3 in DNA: TGTGCCAGCAGCTTAGACGGTCAAGAGACCCAGTACTTC. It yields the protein CASSLDGQETQYF.